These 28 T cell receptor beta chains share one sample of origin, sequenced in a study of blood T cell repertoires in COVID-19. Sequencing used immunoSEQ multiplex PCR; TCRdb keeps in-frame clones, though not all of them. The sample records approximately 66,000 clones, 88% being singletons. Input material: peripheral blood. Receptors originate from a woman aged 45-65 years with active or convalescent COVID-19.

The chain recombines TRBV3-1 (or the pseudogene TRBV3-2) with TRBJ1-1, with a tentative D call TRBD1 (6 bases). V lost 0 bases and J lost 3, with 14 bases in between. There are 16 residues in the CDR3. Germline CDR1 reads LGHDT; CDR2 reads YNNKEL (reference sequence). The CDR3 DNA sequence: TGTGCCAGCAGCCAAGATTCCTATGGACAGCACACTGAAGCTTTCTTT. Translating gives CASSQDSYGQHTEAFF.

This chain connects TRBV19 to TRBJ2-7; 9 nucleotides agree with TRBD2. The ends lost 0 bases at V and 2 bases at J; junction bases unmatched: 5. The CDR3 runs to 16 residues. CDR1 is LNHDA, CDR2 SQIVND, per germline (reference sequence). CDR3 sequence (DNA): TGTGCCAGTAGTATAGATGGGACTAGCACCCCCTACGAGCAGTACTTC. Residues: CASSIDGTSTPYEQYF.

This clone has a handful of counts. The CDR3 bases are TGTGCCACCAGCAGAGGGACAGGGTTGGGCACTGAAGCTTTCTTT. Protein sequence: CATSRGTGLGTEAFF. The chain uses TRBV15 and TRBJ1-1; 8 bases map to TRBD1. Germline V CDR1 and CDR2: LNHNV, YYDKDF (reference sequence). V shed 1 base and J 4 bases; nucleotides not matched to a gene: 5. The CDR3 extends over 15 amino acids.

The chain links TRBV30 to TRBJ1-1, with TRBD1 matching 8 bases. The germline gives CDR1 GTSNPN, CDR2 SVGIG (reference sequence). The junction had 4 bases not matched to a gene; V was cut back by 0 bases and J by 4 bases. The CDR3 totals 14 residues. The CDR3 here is CAWSVQQGGTEAFF. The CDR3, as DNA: TGTGCCTGGAGTGTACAACAGGGGGGCACTGAAGCTTTCTTT.

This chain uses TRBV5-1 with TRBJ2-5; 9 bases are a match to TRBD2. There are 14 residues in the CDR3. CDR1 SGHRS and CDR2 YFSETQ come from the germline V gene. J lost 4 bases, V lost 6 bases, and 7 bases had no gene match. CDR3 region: CASTLQTSGETQYF. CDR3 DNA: TGCGCCAGCACCTTACAGACTAGCGGAGAGACCCAGTACTTC.

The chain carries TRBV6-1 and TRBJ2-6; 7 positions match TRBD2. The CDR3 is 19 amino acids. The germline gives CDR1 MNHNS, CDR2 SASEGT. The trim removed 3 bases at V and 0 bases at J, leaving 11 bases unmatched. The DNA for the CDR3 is TGTGCCAGCAGTGAGGGGAGGGAAGAAGATTTCTCTGGGGCCAACGTCCTGACTTTC. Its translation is CASSEGREEDFSGANVLTF.

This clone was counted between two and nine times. The CDR3 region has the DNA TGTGCCAGCAGCCAAGAACAGGGGGGCTCCTATAATTCACCCCTCCACTTT. Protein: CASSQEQGGSYNSPLHF. This rearrangement joins TRBV11-2 to TRBJ1-6; the match to TRBD1 covers 8 bases. The CDR3 extends over 17 amino acids. V was clipped by 5 bases and J by 0 bases; unmatched bases: 6. Germline assignment: CDR1 SGHAT and CDR2 FQNNGV. Full variable domain (outside the CDR3, taken from reference TRBV11-2 and TRBJ1-6): EAGVAQSPRYKIIEKRQSVAFWCNPISGHATLYWYQQILGQGPKLLIQFQNNGVVDDSQLPKDRFSAERLKGVDSTLKIQPAKLEDSAVYLCASSQEQGGSYNSPLHFGNGTRLTVT.

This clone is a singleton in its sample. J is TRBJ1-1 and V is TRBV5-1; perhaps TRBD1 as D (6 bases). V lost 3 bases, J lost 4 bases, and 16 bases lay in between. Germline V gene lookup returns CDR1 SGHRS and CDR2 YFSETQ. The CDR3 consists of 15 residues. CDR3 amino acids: CASSWGSGGLTEAFF. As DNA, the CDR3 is TGCGCCAGCAGCTGGGGGTCTGGGGGCCTCACTGAAGCTTTCTTT.

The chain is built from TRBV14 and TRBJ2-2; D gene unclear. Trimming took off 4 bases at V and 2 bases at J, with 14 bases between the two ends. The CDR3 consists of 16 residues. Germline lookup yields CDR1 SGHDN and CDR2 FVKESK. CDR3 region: CASSPRPQVNTGELFF. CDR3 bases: TGTGCCAGCAGCCCTCGCCCCCAGGTCAACACCGGGGAGCTGTTTTTT. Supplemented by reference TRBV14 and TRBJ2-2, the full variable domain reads EAGVTQFPSHSVIEKGQTVTLRCDPISGHDNLYWYRRVMGKEIKFLLHFVKESKQDESGMPNNRFLAERTGGTYSTLKVQPAELEDSGVYFCASSPRPQVNTGELFFGEGSRLTVL.

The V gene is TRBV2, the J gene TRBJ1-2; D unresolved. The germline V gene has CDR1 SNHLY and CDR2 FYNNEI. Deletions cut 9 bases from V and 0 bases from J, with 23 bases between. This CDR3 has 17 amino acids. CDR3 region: CASRQRHSTPTNYGYTF. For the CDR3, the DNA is TGTGCCAGTCGACAAAGACACAGTACCCCCACTAACTATGGCTACACCTTC.

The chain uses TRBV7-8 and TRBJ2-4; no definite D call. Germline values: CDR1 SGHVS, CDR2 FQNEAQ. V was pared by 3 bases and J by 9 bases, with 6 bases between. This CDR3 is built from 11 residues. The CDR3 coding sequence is TGTGCCAGCAGCTTTGGCGGCATTCAGTACTTC. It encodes CASSFGGIQYF.

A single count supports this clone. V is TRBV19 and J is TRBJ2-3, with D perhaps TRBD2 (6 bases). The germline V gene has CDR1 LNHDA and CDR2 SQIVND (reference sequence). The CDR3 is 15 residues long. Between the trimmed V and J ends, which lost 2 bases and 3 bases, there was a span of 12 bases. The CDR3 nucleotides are TGTGCCAGTAGTATACTGGCGGGAAATACAGATACGCAGTATTTT. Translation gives CASSILAGNTDTQYF.

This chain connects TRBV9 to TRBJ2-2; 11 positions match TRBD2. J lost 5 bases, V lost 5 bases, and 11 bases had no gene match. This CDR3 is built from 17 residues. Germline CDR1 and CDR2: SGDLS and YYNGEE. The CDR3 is CASSNSGRVGVTGELFF. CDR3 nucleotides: TGTGCCAGCAGTAATAGCGGGAGGGTTGGGGTTACCGGGGAGCTGTTTTTT.

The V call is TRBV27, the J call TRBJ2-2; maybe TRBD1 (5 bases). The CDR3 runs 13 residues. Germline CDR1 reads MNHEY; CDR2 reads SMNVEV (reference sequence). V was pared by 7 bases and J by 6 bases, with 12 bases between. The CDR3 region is CASTPRASGELFF. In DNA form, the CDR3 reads TGTGCCAGCACACCCAGGGCCTCCGGGGAGCTGTTTTTT.

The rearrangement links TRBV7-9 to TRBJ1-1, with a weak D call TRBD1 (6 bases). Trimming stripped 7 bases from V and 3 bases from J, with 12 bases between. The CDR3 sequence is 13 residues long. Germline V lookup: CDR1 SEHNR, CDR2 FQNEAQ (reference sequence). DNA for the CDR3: TGTGCCAGCATCCGAGGGGGGGACACTGAAGCTTTCTTT. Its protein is CASIRGGDTEAFF. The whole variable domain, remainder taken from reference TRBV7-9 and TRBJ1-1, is DTGVSQNPRHKITKRGQNVTFRCDPISEHNRLYWYRQTLGQGPEFLTYFQNEAQLEKSRLLSDRFSAERPKGSFSTLEIQRTEQGDSAMYLCASIRGGDTEAFFGQGTRLTVV.

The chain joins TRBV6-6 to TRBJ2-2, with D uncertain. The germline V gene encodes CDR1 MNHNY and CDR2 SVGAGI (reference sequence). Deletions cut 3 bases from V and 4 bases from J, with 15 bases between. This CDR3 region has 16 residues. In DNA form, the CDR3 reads TGTGCCAGCAGTTATTCAGGCTGGGCCGTCACCGGGGAGCTGTTTTTT. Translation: CASSYSGWAVTGELFF.

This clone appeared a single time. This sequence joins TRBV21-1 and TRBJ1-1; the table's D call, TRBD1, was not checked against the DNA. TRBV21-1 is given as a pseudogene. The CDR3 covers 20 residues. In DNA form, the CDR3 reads TGTGCCAGCAGCAAAACAGAAGGTAGGGGTTTTTTGACTGGACAGAGTGAAGCTTTCTTT. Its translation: CASSKTEGRGFLTGQSEAFF.

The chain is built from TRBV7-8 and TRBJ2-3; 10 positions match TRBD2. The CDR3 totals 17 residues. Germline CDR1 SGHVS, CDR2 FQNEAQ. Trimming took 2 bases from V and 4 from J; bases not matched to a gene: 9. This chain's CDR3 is CASSLTALAGVADTQYF. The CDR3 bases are TGTGCCAGCAGCTTAACGGCGCTAGCGGGAGTGGCAGATACGCAGTATTTT.

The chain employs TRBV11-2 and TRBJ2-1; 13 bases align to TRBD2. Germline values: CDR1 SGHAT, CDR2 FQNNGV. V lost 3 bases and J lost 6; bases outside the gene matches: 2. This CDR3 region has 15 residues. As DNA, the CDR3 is TGTGCCAGCAGCTTGGGACTAGCGGGGACCAATGAGCAGTTCTTC. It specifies CASSLGLAGTNEQFF.

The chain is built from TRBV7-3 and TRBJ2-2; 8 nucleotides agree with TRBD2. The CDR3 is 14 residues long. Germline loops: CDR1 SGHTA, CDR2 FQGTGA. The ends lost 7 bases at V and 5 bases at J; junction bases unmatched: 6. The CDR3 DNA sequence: TGTGCCAGCAAAAGCGGGAGTGATACCGGGGAGCTGTTTTTT. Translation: CASKSGSDTGELFF. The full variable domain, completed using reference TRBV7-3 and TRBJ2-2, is GAGVSQTPSNKVTEKGKYVELRCDPISGHTALYWYRQSLGQGPEFLIYFQGTGAADDSGLPNDRFFAVRPEGSVSTLKIQRTERGDSAVYLCASKSGSDTGELFFGEGSRLTVL.

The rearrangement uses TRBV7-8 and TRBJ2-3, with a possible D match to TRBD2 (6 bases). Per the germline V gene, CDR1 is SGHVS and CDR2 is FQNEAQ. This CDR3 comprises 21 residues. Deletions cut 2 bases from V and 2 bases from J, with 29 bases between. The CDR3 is CASSLFLFGGKDSHFTDTQYF. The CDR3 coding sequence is TGTGCCAGCAGCTTATTTCTTTTTGGGGGGAAGGATTCCCATTTCACAGATACGCAGTATTTT.

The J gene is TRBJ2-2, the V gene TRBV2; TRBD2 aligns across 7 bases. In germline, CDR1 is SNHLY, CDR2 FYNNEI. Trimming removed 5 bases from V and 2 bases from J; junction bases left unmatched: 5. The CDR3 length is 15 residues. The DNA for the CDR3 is TGTGCCAGCAGTACCCCGGGACTAAACACCGGGGAGCTGTTTTTT. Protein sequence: CASSTPGLNTGELFF. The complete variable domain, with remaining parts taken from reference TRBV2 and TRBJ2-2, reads EPEVTQTPSHQVTQMGQEVILRCVPISNHLYFYWYRQILGQKVEFLVSFYNNEISEKSEIFDDQFSVERPDGSNFTLKIRSTKLEDSAMYFCASSTPGLNTGELFFGEGSRLTVL.

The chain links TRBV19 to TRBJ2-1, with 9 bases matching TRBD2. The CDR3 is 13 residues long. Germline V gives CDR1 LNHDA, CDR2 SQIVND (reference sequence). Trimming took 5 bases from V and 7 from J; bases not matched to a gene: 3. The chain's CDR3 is CASSWLAGNEQFF. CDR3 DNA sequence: TGTGCCAGTAGTTGGCTAGCGGGAAATGAGCAGTTCTTC.

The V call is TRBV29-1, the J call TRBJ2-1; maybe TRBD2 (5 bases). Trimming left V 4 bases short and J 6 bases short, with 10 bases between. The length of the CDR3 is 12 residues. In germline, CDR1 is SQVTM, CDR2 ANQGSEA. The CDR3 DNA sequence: TGCAGCGTTGGAGGGATTACCAATGAGCAGTTCTTC. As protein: CSVGGITNEQFF.

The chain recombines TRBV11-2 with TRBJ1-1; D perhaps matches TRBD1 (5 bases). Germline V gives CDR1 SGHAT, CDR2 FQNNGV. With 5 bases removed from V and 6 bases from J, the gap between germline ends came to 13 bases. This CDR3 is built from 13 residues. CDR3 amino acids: CASSPGHLAEAFF. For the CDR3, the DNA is TGTGCCAGCAGCCCAGGACATTTAGCTGAAGCTTTCTTT. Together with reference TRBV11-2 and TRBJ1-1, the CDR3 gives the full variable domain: EAGVAQSPRYKIIEKRQSVAFWCNPISGHATLYWYQQILGQGPKLLIQFQNNGVVDDSQLPKDRFSAERLKGVDSTLKIQPAKLEDSAVYLCASSPGHLAEAFFGQGTRLTVV.

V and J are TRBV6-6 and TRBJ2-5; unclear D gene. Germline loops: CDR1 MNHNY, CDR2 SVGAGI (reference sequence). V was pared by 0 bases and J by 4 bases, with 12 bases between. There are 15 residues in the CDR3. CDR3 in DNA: TGTGCCAGCAGTTACTCGAGGTTTACCGTAGAGACCCAGTACTTC. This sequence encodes CASSYSRFTVETQYF.

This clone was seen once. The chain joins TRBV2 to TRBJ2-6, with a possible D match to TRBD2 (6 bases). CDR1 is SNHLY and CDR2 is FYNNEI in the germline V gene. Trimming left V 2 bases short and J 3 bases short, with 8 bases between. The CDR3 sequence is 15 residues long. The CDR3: CASSERGNGANVLTF. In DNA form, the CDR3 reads TGTGCCAGCAGTGAACGGGGGAATGGGGCCAACGTCCTGACTTTC.

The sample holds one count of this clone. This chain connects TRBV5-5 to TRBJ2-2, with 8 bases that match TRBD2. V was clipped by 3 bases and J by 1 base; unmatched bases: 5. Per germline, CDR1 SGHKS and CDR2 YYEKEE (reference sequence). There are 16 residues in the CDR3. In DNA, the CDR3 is TGTGCCAGCAGCTCCCCTGCGGGAGGGAACACCGGGGAGCTGTTTTTT. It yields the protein CASSSPAGGNTGELFF.